The 22 T cell receptor beta chains below come from one sample, sequenced in a study of T cells after posttransplantation cyclophosphamide. Data came from immunoSEQ multiplex PCR; TCRdb stores just in-frame clones and leaves some out. The sample contains approximately 15,000 clones, around four fifths of which appear only once. Sequenced: memory CD4+ T cells sorted from PBMCs. The receptors stem from a man aged 45-65 years in good health, CMV-negative, and a related stem cell transplant donor.

The rearrangement uses TRBV7-3 and TRBJ2-1; 8 bases line up with TRBD1. Losses at the gene ends were 0 bases for V and 2 bases for J; bases not matched to a gene: 6. The CDR3 runs 17 residues. Germline assignment: CDR1 SGHTA and CDR2 FQGTGA. This CDR3 reads CASSLTGRQGPYNEQFF. The CDR3 bases are TGTGCCAGCAGCTTAACTGGACGACAGGGGCCCTACAATGAGCAGTTCTTC.

This clone came up a few times. The rearrangement uses TRBV30 and TRBJ2-3; the match to TRBD2 covers 15 bases. After removal of 3 bases from V and 3 bases from J, the junction contained 10 bases not matched to a gene. CDR3 length equals 18 residues. Germline values: CDR1 GTSNPN, CDR2 SVGIG (reference sequence). DNA of the CDR3: TGTGCCTGGAGCGGGGACGACGGGACTAGCGGGAGGACAGATACGCAGTATTTT. The encoded protein is CAWSGDDGTSGRTDTQYF.

This rearrangement joins TRBV4-1 to TRBJ2-7, with D possibly being TRBD2 (6 bases). The CDR3 is made up of 15 amino acids. Per the germline V gene, CDR1 is MGHRA and CDR2 is YSYEKL. V gave up 4 bases and J gave up 2 bases, with 15 bases separating them. The CDR3 here is CASSRRTEGAYEQYF. The CDR3 DNA reads as TGCGCCAGCAGCCGAAGGACGGAGGGAGCCTACGAGCAGTACTTC.

Points on this clone: The sample contains more than one DNA sequence encoding this CDR3. This sequence joins TRBV7-2 and TRBJ2-3; 9 bases are shared with TRBD2. The CDR3 has 16 residues. V lost 1 base and J lost 4; bases outside the gene matches: 6. Germline V gene lookup returns CDR1 SGHTA and CDR2 FQGNSA. CDR3 nucleotide sequence: TGTGCCAGCAGCTTAGTAGGCGGGAGGGCCCCAGATACGCAGTATTTT. Translation gives CASSLVGGRAPDTQYF.

Notes on this clone: Other DNA variants within this sample encode the same CDR3. This chain connects TRBV7-2 to TRBJ1-5; TRBD1 matches 7 bases. Per germline, CDR1 SGHTA and CDR2 FQGNSA. CDR3 length: 16 amino acids. J was trimmed by 2 bases and V by 1 base; bases with no gene match: 5. CDR3 DNA: TGTGCCAGCAGCTTAGGAGGGGGCGCGGGCAATCAGCCCCAGCATTTT. It translates to CASSLGGGAGNQPQHF.

This clone appeared a few times. The chain is built from TRBV19 and TRBJ1-2, with D possibly TRBD1 on 6 matching bases. This CDR3 has 15 amino acids. V lost 7 bases, J lost 2 bases, and 17 bases lay in between. The germline V gene has CDR1 LNHDA and CDR2 SQIVND (reference sequence). CDR3 DNA sequence: TGTGCCAGTAAAGAGGGAACAGGGCGGAACTATGGCTACACCTTC. Translating it yields CASKEGTGRNYGYTF.

The chain carries TRBV2 and TRBJ2-7, with 8 bases lining up with TRBD2. CDR1 and CDR2 (germline): SNHLY, FYNNEI. V lost 10 bases, J lost 3 bases, and 11 bases stayed unmatched. The CDR3 runs 14 residues. This CDR3 is CATRQTSAGYEQYF. In DNA form, the CDR3 reads TGTGCCACCAGGCAGACTAGCGCAGGCTACGAGCAGTACTTC.

This chain links TRBV4-1 with TRBJ1-4, with D perhaps TRBD1 (6 bases). Germline assignment: CDR1 MGHRA and CDR2 YSYEKL. V dropped 0 bases and J dropped 4 bases, with 9 bases sitting between them. The CDR3 is 15 amino acids. The CDR3 loop is CASSQDWTDNEKLFF. CDR3 in DNA: TGCGCCAGCAGCCAAGATTGGACAGATAATGAAAAACTGTTTTTT.

The table lists this clone with a few counts. This sequence joins TRBV15 and TRBJ2-3, with 11 positions matching TRBD2. Trimming removed 2 bases from V and 5 bases from J; junction bases left unmatched: 6. Looked up from germline, CDR1 is LNHNV and CDR2 is YYDKDF (reference sequence). This CDR3 is built from 16 residues. The CDR3 protein is CATSRLAGGPGDTQYF. The CDR3 region has the DNA TGTGCCACCAGCAGATTAGCGGGAGGGCCAGGAGATACGCAGTATTTT.

The sample holds a few counts of this clone. The junction does not match germline at one end; this may be a read error. The chain is built from TRBV29-1 and TRBJ2-5; D perhaps matches TRBD1 (6 bases). Germline-derived CDR1 and CDR2 are SQVTM and ANQGSEA. This CDR3 is built from 15 residues. In DNA, the CDR3 is TGCAGCGTCAAGACTCCAAGGACAGCCCAAGAGACCCATTACTTC. Translation: CSVKTPRTAQETHYF. Complete variable domain (other parts from reference TRBV29-1 and TRBJ2-5): SAVISQKPSRDICQRGTSLTIQCQVDSQVTMMFWYRQQPGQSLTLIATANQGSEATYESGFVIDKFPISRPNLTFSTLTVSNMSPEDSSIYLCSVKTPRTAQETHYFGPGTRLLVL.

CDR3 sequence reads: CASSEQGAGANVLTF. CDR3 nucleotide sequence: TGTGCCAGCAGTGAACAGGGGGCTGGGGCCAACGTCCTGACTTTC. The chain recombines TRBV2 with TRBJ2-6, with 7 bases identical to TRBD1. CDR3 length equals 15 residues. With 2 bases clipped from V and 2 bases from J, the junction kept 0 bases outside the gene matches. CDR1 SNHLY and CDR2 FYNNEI come from the germline V gene.

The chain is built from TRBV4-1 and TRBJ1-1; D unresolved. V was clipped by 0 bases and J by 4 bases, with 12 bases between them. This CDR3 contains 15 residues. Looked up from germline, CDR1 is MGHRA and CDR2 is YSYEKL. CDR3 region: CASSQDRGWRTEAFF. The CDR3 region has the DNA TGCGCCAGCAGCCAAGATCGGGGTTGGCGCACTGAAGCTTTCTTT.

V usage is TRBV7-2 and J usage is TRBJ1-5; D is unresolved. V was shortened by 2 bases and J by 1 base, with 6 bases between the two germline ends. Germline V gene data show CDR1 as SGHTA and CDR2 as FQGNSA. The CDR3 contains 14 residues. CDR3 nucleotide sequence: TGTGCCAGCAGCTTACAGGCAAGCAATCAGCCCCAGCATTTT. This encodes CASSLQASNQPQHF.

This sequence joins TRBV28 and TRBJ1-1, with D tentatively TRBD1 (6 bases). Germline V gene lookup returns CDR1 MDHEN and CDR2 SYDVKM. Trimming stripped 1 base from V and 3 bases from J, with 12 bases between. The CDR3 consists of 15 residues. In nucleotides, the CDR3 is TGTGCCAGCAGTTTATTGGGGGCGCAGGACACTGAAGCTTTCTTT. It translates to CASSLLGAQDTEAFF.

The table lists this clone with a few counts. The CDR3 loop reads CASSIHGRVRYSNTEAFF. In DNA, the CDR3 is TGTGCCAGTAGTATCCACGGCAGGGTGAGGTATTCGAACACTGAAGCTTTCTTT. The chain uses TRBV19 and TRBJ1-1, with D possibly matching TRBD1 (5 bases). The CDR3 spans 18 residues. V was cut by 3 bases and J by 1 base, with 21 bases left in between. CDR1 LNHDA and CDR2 SQIVND come from the germline V gene (reference sequence).

V gene TRBV19 combines with J gene TRBJ2-5; 7 bases match TRBD2. The length of the CDR3 is 15 residues. V was clipped by 7 bases and J by 0 bases; unmatched bases: 8. The V gene's germline CDR1 is LNHDA and CDR2 SQIVND (reference sequence). The CDR3: CASTDRRGYQETQYF. The CDR3 region has the DNA TGTGCCAGTACCGACCGGCGGGGGTACCAAGAGACCCAGTACTTC.

This chain links TRBV2 with TRBJ1-2, with TRBD1 identical over 8 bases. The V and J ends lost 11 bases and 2 bases, in that order; junction bases with no gene match: 10. Germline V gives CDR1 SNHLY, CDR2 FYNNEI. The CDR3 runs to 14 residues. CDR3 loop: CASQGQGANYGYTF. The CDR3, as DNA: TGTGCCTCCCAAGGGCAGGGGGCGAACTATGGCTACACCTTC.

The CDR3 nucleotides read TGTGCCAGCAGTGAAGCATCCGGGTCAACTAATGAAAAACTGTTTTTT. It encodes CASSEASGSTNEKLFF. V is TRBV6-1 and J is TRBJ1-4; D is unclear. V was cut by 0 bases and J by 0 bases, with 8 bases left in between. The CDR3 spans 16 residues. CDR1 MNHNS and CDR2 SASEGT come from the germline V gene.

The V call is TRBV19, the J call TRBJ1-1; 7 bases are a match to TRBD1. This CDR3 is built from 15 residues. V shed 3 bases and J 6 bases; nucleotides not matched to a gene: 10. Germline V CDR1 and CDR2: LNHDA, SQIVND (reference sequence). For the CDR3, the DNA is TGTGCCAGTAGTATTATTTCGGACAGGCCGCCTGAAGCTTTCTTT. This gives the protein CASSIISDRPPEAFF.

This clone was observed a few times. This chain uses TRBV7-8 with TRBJ2-1, with D possibly being TRBD1 (5 bases). Germline CDR1 reads SGHVS; CDR2 reads FQNEAQ. The CDR3 length is 17 residues. The V end was cut by 5 bases, the J end by 4 bases, with 21 bases between. CDR3 in DNA: TGTGCCAGCAGCCCAAGAAGATTAGGGGCCTCGTACAATGAGCAGTTCTTC. Protein product: CASSPRRLGASYNEQFF.

This chain joins TRBV5-4 and TRBJ2-3, with 8 bases that match TRBD2. V gave up 2 bases and J gave up 5 bases; unmatched junction bases: 7. Germline CDR1 SGHNT, CDR2 YYREEE (reference sequence). The length of the CDR3 is 15 residues. Here the CDR3 DNA reads TGTGCCAGCAGCTTTGGGTCCGGGGGGGGAGATACGCAGTATTTT. Translating it yields CASSFGSGGGDTQYF.

V is TRBV2 and J is TRBJ2-1; D uncertain. CDR1 SNHLY and CDR2 FYNNEI come from the germline V gene. This CDR3 has 10 residues. The V gene lost 7 bases and the J gene lost 9 bases, with 7 bases spanning the gap. CDR3 nucleotide sequence: TGTGCCAGCATGAGGAGTGAGCAGTTCTTC. Amino acid sequence: CASMRSEQFF.